This T cell receptor (beta chain) was found in a study of blood T cell repertoires in COVID-19. Study-level background: Both acute and convalescent COVID-19 samples were obtained from the United States, Italy and Spain. Sources were T cells, B-cell-depleted T cells, or PBMCs; the material itself was cDNA or gDNA.

Looked up from germline, CDR1 is MNHEY and CDR2 is SMNVEV (reference sequence). CDR3 length equals 13 residues. Trimming stripped 6 bases from V and 8 bases from J, with 16 bases between. Original processing notes: The authors estimated nucleated cell counts from reference gene primer amplification. The repertoire was sequenced with immunoSEQ multiplex PCR; TCRdb's copy has only in-frame clones and lacks some. That table gives V, J and clone size, and the DNA gave D and trimming. The repertoire holds around 100,000 clones, with under 90% as singletons. The gene calls are TRBV27 and TRBJ1-2, with TRBD1 as a possible D gene (6 bases). This clonotype was sampled from a human donor in a cohort sampled during active or convalescent COVID-19. Material: peripheral blood. In DNA form, the CDR3 reads TGTGCCAGCAGGGTGTCAGGGGATAGGGGCTACACCTTC. Translating it yields CASRVSGDRGYTF.